The T cell receptor beta chain under discussion was sequenced for a study of a mutant IDH1 vaccine in newly diagnosed glioma. CDR3 length equals 16 residues. Trimming shortened V by 0 bases and J by 4 bases, and 18 bases separated the two germline ends. Germline V gives CDR1 GTSNPN, CDR2 SVGIG (reference sequence). Produced via immunoSEQ multiplex PCR; TCRdb's table is partial and in-frame only. The sample carries about 64,000 clones, approximately 88% recorded once. As concerns this clone: Its antigen is unidentified.

The sample's time point: week 11, during vaccination. A 20-mer mutant IDH1 peptide at 300 ug was injected subcutaneously with topical imiquimod. The source of this sequence is a woman aged 50 to 60 with glioma. This chain joins TRBV30 and TRBJ1-2; a possible D gene is TRBD1 (6 bases). The sample was PBMCs, taken from a glioma patient whose treatment included an IDH1 peptide vaccine. CDR3 coding DNA: TGTGCCTGGAGTGTACCGGGGCAGGGGCGTACCTATGGCTACACCTTC. Translating it yields CAWSVPGQGRTYGYTF.